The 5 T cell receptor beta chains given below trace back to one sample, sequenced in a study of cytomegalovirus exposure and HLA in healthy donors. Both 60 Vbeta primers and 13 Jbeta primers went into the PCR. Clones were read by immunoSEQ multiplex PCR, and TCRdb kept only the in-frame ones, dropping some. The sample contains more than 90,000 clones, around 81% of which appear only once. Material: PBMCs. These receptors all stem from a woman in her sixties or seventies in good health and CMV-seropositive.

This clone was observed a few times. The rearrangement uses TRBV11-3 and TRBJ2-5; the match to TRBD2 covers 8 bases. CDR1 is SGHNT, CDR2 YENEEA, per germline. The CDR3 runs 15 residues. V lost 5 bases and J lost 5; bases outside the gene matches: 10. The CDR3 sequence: CASSPRLAPRETQYF. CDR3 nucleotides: TGTGCCAGCAGCCCTCGACTAGCGCCCCGGGAGACCCAGTACTTC. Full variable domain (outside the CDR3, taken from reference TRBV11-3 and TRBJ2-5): EAGVVQSPRYKIIEKKQPVAFWCNPISGHNTLYWYLQNLGQGPELLIRYENEEAVDDSQLPKDRFSAERLKGVDSTLKIQPAELGDSAVYLCASSPRLAPRETQYFGPGTRLLVL.

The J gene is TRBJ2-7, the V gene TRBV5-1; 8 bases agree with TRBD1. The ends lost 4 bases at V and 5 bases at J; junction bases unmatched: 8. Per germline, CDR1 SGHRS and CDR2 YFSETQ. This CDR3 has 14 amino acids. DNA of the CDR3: TGCGCCAGCAGCACGAGACAGGGGTCCAACGAGCAGTACTTC. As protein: CASSTRQGSNEQYF.

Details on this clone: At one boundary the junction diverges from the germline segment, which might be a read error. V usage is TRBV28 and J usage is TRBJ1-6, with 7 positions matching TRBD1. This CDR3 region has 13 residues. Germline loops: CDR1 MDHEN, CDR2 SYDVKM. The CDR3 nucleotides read TGTGCCACCAGGGGGACTGCGGGGGTGGGTTTTTCATTT. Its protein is CATRGTAGVGFSF.

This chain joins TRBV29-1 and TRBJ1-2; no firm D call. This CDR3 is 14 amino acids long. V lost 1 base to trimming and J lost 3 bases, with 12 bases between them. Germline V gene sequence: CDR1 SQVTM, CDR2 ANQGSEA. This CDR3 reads CSVEVRRADYGYTF. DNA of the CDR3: TGCAGCGTTGAAGTCCGGCGGGCGGACTATGGCTACACCTTC.

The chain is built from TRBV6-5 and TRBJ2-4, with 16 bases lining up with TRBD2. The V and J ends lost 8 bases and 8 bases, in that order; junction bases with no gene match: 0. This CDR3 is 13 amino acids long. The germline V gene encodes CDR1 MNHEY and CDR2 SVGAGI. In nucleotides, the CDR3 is TGTGCCAGCGGGACTAGCGGGAGGGACATTCAGTACTTC. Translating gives CASGTSGRDIQYF.